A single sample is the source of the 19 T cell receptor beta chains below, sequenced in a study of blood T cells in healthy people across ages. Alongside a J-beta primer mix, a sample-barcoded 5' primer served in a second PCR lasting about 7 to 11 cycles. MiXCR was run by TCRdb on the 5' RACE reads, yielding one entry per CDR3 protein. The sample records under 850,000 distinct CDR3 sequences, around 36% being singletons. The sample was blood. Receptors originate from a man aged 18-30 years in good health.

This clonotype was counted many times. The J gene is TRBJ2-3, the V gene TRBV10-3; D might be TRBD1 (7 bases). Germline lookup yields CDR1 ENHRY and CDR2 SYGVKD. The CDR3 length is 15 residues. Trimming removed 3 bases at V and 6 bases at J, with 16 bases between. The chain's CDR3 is CAISDRREQGDTQYF. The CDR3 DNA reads TGTGCCATCAGTGATCGGAGGGAACAGGGGGATACGCAGTATTTT.

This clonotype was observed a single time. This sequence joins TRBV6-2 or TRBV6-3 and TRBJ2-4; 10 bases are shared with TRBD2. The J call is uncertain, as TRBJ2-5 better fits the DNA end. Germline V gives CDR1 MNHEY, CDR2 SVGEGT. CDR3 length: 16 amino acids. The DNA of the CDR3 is TGTGCCAGCAGGATTATGAGCGGGGGGGCCAAAGAGACCCAGTACTTC. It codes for CASRIMSGGAKETQYF.

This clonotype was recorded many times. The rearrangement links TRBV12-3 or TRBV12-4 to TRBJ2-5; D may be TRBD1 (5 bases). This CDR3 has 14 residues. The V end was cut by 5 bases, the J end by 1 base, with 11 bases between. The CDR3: CASSLTGVQETQYF. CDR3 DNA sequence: TGTGCCAGCAGTCTAACAGGCGTCCAAGAGACCCAGTACTTC.

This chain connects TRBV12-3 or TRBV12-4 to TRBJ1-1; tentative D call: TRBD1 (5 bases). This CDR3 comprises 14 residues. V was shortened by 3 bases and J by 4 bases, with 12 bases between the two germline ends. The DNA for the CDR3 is TGTGCCAGCAGTTTTCATCCCAGGGTCACTGAAGCTTTCTTT. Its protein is CASSFHPRVTEAFF.

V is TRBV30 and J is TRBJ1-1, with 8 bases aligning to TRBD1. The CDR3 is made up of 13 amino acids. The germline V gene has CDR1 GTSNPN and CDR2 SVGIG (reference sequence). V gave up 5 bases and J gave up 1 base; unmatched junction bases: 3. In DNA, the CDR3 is TGTGCCTGGCGGACAGGGCAGAACACTGAAGCTTTCTTT. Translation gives CAWRTGQNTEAFF.

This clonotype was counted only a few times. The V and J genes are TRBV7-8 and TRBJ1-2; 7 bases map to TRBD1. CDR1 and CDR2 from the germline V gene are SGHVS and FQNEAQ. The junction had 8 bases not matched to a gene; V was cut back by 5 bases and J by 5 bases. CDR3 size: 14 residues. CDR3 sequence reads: CASSRTGTVYGYTF. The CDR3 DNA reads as TGTGCCAGCAGCCGAACCGGGACAGTATATGGCTACACCTTC.

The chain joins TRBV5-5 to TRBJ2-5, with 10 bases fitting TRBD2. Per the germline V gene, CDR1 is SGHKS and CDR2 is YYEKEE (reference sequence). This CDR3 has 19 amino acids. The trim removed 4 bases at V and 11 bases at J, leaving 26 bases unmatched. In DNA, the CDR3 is TGTGCCAGCAGCCAACGAGCGCCTAGCGGGGGTGACCTCAACACTGAGCAGTACTTC. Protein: CASSQRAPSGGDLNTEQYF.

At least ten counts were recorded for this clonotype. The CDR3 bases are TGCGCCAGCAGCCAAGATCTGGGTAGTAATTCACCCCTCCACTTT. Amino acids: CASSQDLGSNSPLHF. This rearrangement joins TRBV4-1 to TRBJ1-6, with D unresolved. The germline V gene has CDR1 MGHRA and CDR2 YSYEKL. Between the trimmed V and J ends, which lost 0 bases and 6 bases, there was a span of 9 bases. The CDR3 has 15 amino acids.

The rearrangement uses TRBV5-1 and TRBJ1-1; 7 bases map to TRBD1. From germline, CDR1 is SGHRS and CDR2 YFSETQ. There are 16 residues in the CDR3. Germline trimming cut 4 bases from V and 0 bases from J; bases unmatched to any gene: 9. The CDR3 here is CASSIPDRPLNTEAFF. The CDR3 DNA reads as TGCGCCAGCAGCATACCGGACAGGCCCCTGAACACTGAAGCTTTCTTT.

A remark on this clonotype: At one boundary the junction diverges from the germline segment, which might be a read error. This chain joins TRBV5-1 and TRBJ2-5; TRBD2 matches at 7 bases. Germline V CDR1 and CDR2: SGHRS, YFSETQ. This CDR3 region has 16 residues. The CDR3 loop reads CASGFGLENNYNEQYF. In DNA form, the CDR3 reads TGCGCCAGCGGCTTTGGACTAGAAAACAACTACAATGAGCAGTACTTC.

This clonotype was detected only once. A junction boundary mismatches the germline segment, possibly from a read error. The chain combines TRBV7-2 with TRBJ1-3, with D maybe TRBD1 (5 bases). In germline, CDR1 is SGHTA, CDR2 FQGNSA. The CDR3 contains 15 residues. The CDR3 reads CVSSLLQGGGNTIYF. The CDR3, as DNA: TGTGTCAGCAGCTTACTCCAGGGAGGTGGAAACACCATATATTTT.

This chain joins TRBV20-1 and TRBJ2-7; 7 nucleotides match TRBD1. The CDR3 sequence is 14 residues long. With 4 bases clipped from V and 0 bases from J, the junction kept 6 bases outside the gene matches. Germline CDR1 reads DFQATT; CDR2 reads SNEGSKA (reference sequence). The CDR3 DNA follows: TGCAGTGCTATGGTGACAGGGAGCTCCTACGAGCAGTACTTC. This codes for CSAMVTGSSYEQYF.

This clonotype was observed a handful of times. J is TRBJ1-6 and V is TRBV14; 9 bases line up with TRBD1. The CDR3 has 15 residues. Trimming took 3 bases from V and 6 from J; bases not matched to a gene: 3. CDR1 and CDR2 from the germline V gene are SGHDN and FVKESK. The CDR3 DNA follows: TGTGCCAGCAGCCAGGACAGGGGAGGTAATTCACCCCTCCACTTT. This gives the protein CASSQDRGGNSPLHF.

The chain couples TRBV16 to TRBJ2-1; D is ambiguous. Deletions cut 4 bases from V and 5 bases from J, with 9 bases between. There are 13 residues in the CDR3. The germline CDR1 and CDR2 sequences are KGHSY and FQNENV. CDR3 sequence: CASSPAGNNEQFF. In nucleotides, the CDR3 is TGTGCCAGCAGCCCGGCCGGAAACAATGAGCAGTTCTTC.

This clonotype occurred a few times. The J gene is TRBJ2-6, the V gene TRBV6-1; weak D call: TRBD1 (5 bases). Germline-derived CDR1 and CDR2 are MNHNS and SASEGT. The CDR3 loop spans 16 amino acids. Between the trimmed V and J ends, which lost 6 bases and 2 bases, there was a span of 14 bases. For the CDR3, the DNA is TGTGCCAGCAGAGTAGGGGTTCGCACTGGGGCCAACGTCCTGACTTTC. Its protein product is CASRVGVRTGANVLTF.

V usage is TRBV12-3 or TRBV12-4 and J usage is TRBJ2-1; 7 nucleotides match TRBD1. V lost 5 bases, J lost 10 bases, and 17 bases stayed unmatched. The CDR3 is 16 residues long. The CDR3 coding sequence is TGTGCCAGCAGTGGGAAGGGGACAGTCCGCTCCTACGAGCAGTTCTTC. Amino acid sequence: CASSGKGTVRSYEQFF.

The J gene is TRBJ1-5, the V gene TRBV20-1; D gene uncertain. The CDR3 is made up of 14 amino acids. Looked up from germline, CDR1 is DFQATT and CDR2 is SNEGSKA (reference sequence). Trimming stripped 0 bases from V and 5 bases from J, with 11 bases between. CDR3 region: CSARDRPVYQPQHF. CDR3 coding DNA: TGCAGTGCTAGAGATAGGCCAGTCTATCAGCCCCAGCATTTT.

CDR3 sequence: CASSVERSYNEQFF. CDR3 nucleotide sequence: TGTGCCAGCAGTGTGGAGCGCTCCTACAATGAGCAGTTCTTC. V gene TRBV12-3 or TRBV12-4 combines with J gene TRBJ2-1, with no clear D. Trimming removed 5 bases from V and 0 bases from J, with 8 bases in between. This CDR3 has 14 amino acids.

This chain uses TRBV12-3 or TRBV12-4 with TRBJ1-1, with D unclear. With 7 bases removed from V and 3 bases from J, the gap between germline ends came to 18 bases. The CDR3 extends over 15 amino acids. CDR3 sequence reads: CASTGFRVLYTEAFF. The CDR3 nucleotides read TGTGCCAGCACCGGCTTTCGGGTCCTCTACACTGAAGCTTTCTTT.